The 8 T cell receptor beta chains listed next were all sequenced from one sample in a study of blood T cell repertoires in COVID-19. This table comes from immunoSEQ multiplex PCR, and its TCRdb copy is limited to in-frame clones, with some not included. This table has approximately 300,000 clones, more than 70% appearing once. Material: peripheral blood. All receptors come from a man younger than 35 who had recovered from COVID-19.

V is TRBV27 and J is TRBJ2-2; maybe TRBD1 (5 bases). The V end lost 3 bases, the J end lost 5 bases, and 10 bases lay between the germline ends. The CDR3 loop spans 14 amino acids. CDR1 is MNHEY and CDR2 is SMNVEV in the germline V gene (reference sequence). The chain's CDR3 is CASSFGQLTGELFF. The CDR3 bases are TGTGCCAGCAGTTTCGGACAATTGACCGGGGAGCTGTTTTTT.

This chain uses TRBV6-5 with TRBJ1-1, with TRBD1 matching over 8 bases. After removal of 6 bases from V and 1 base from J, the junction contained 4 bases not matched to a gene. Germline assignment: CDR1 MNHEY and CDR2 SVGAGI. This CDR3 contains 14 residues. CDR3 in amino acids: CASSRQGTNTEAFF. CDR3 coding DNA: TGTGCCAGCAGCCGACAGGGGACGAACACTGAAGCTTTCTTT.

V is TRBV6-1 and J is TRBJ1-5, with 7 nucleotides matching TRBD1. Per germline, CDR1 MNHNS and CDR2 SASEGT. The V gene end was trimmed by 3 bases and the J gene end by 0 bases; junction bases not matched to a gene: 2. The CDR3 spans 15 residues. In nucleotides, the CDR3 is TGTGCCAGCAGTGATCAGGGGGGTAGCAATCAGCCCCAGCATTTT. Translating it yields CASSDQGGSNQPQHF.

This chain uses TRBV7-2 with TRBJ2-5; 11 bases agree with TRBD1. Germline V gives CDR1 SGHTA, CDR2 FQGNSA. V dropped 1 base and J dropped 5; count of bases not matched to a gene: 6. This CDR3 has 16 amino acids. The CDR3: CASSLVGQGARETQYF. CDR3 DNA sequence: TGTGCCAGCAGCTTAGTAGGACAGGGGGCGCGGGAGACCCAGTACTTC. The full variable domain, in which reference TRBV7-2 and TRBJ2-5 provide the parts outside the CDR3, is GAGVSQSPSNKVTEKGKDVELRCDPISGHTALYWYRQSLGQGLEFLIYFQGNSAPDKSGLPSDRFSAERTGGSVSTLTIQRTQQEDSAVYLCASSLVGQGARETQYFGPGTRLLVL.

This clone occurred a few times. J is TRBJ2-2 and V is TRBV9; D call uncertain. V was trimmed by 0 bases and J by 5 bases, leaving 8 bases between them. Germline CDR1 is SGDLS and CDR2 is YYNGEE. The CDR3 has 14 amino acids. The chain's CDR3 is CASSVATATGELFF. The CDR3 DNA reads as TGTGCCAGCAGCGTAGCAACTGCGACCGGGGAGCTGTTTTTT.

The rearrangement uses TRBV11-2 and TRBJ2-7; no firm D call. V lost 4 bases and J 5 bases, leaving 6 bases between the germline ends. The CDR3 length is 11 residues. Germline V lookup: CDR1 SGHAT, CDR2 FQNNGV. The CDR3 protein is CASSSSHEQYF. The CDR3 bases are TGTGCCAGCAGCTCAAGCCACGAGCAGTACTTC. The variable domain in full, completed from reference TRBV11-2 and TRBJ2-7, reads EAGVAQSPRYKIIEKRQSVAFWCNPISGHATLYWYQQILGQGPKLLIQFQNNGVVDDSQLPKDRFSAERLKGVDSTLKIQPAKLEDSAVYLCASSSSHEQYFGPGTRLTVT.

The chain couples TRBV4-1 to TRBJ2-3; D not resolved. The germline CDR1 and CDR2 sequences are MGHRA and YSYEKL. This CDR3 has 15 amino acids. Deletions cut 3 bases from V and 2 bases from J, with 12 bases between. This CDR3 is CASSQIYDSTDTQYF. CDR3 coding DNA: TGCGCCAGCAGCCAGATCTACGACTCCACAGATACGCAGTATTTT.

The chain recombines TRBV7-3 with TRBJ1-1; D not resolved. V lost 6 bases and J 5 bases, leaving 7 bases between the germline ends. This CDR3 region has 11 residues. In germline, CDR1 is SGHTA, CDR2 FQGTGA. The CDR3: CASSHGTEAFF. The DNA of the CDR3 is TGTGCCAGCAGTCACGGGACTGAAGCTTTCTTT.